These 21 T cell receptor beta chains originate from one sample sequenced in a study of metastatic and nonmetastatic thyroid tumors. TCRdb re-called the PCR reads with MiXCR. The top ten hold over 15% of the sample, which has 5,100 or so clones, 17% seen once. Patients were all untreated before their thyroid surgery. The sequenced sample was adjacent normal tissue. All receptors derive from a female donor with papillary thyroid cancer or a benign thyroid nodule (not recorded which). Some clones in this sample may be carry-over from other donors' samples.

At least ten counts were recorded for this clone. The rearrangement links TRBV20-1 to TRBJ2-3; no clear D. Germline CDR1 is DFQATT and CDR2 is SNEGSKA (reference sequence). Between the trimmed V and J ends, which lost 6 bases and 2 bases, there was a span of 9 bases. The CDR3 consists of 12 residues. The CDR3 DNA sequence: TGCAGTGCCAACCCCTACACAGATACGCAGTATTTT. This codes for CSANPYTDTQYF.

The chain has TRBV27 and TRBJ2-7, with 9 bases matching TRBD1. Germline V CDR1 and CDR2: MNHEY, SMNVEV (reference sequence). Trimming cost V 5 bases and J 0 bases; bases outside gene matches: 8. The CDR3 length is 16 residues. CDR3 sequence: CASSHPGQGSSYEQYV. In nucleotides, the CDR3 is TGTGCCAGCAGTCACCCGGGACAGGGAAGCTCCTACGAGCAGTACGTC.

This clone appeared once. V and J are TRBV7-9 and TRBJ2-3; D perhaps matches TRBD1 (5 bases). The CDR3 totals 14 residues. Germline V gives CDR1 SEHNR, CDR2 FQNEAQ (reference sequence). Trimming pared 7 bases from V and 3 bases from J, leaving 14 bases between. The CDR3 loop is CASTTIGVTDTQYF. Here the CDR3 DNA reads TGTGCCAGCACTACGATAGGGGTAACAGATACGCAGTATTTT.

The table lists this clone with a few counts. The rearrangement links TRBV6-4 to TRBJ1-5; D call uncertain. Trimming pared 4 bases from V and 0 bases from J, leaving 7 bases between. This CDR3 region has 14 residues. Germline-derived CDR1 and CDR2 are MRHNA and SNTAGT. CDR3 in amino acids: CASSGFFSNQPQHF. The CDR3 nucleotides read TGTGCCAGCAGTGGGTTCTTTAGCAATCAGCCCCAGCATTTT.

This clone is classed as medium-sized (0.01 to 0.1%). The CDR3 DNA follows: TGCAGTGCTAGAGATAGGTTTGTCAACGTCCTGACTTTC. Amino acid sequence: CSARDRFVNVLTF. This sequence joins TRBV20-1 and TRBJ2-6; D gene unclear. The length of the CDR3 is 13 residues. Per germline, CDR1 DFQATT and CDR2 SNEGSKA (reference sequence). Trimming removed 0 bases from V and 9 bases from J, with 9 bases in between.

Relative to its sample, this clone is medium-sized. V gene TRBV10-2 combines with J gene TRBJ2-5; possibly TRBD1 or TRBD2 for D (6 bases each). V was trimmed by 4 bases and J by 5 bases, leaving 8 bases between them. CDR1 is WSHSY and CDR2 is SAAADI in the germline V gene. This CDR3 contains 12 residues. The DNA of the CDR3 is TGCGCCAGCAGTGTAGGGGGGGAGACCCAGTACTTC. It encodes CASSVGGETQYF.

This clone occurred many times. This may be a read error, as it is one base from a much larger clone. The rearrangement joins TRBV28 to TRBJ1-2, with D possibly matching TRBD1 (6 bases). V was pared by 8 bases and J by 1 base, with 14 bases between. The CDR3 has 14 amino acids. Germline CDR1 MDHEN, CDR2 SYDVKM. The CDR3 coding sequence is TGTGCCAGCCGTGCACAGGGATTTAACTATGGCTACACCTTC. This translates into CASRAQGFNYGYTF.

This clone was picked up many times. This chain uses TRBV5-4 with TRBJ1-3; D not resolved. The V end lost 4 bases, the J end lost 0 bases, and 8 bases lay between the germline ends. CDR1 is SGHNT and CDR2 is YYREEE in the germline V gene (reference sequence). The CDR3 sequence is 14 residues long. CDR3 in DNA: TGTGCCAGCAGCCCAGGAGTCTCTGGAAACACCATATATTTT. It is translated as CASSPGVSGNTIYF.

This clone was recorded a few times. V gene TRBV6-2 or TRBV6-3 combines with J gene TRBJ1-6; D is undetermined. The V end lost 2 bases, the J end lost 1 base, and 3 bases lay between the germline ends. The CDR3 covers 14 residues. Germline V lookup: CDR1 MNHEY, CDR2 SVGEGT. The CDR3 spells CASSYRSYNSPLHF. The CDR3, as DNA: TGTGCCAGCAGTTACAGGTCCTATAATTCACCCCTCCACTTT.

V is TRBV20-1 and J is TRBJ2-5; no firm D call. The V gene lost 5 bases and the J gene lost 2 bases, with 12 bases spanning the gap. The germline gives CDR1 DFQATT, CDR2 SNEGSKA (reference sequence). The CDR3 consists of 13 residues. The CDR3 coding sequence is TGCAGTGCTGAGTTGCGACAACAAGAGACCCAGTACTTC. Translated, it gives CSAELRQQETQYF.

This clone qualifies as medium-sized (0.01 to 0.1%). The chain combines TRBV6-2 or TRBV6-3 with TRBJ2-3; D might be TRBD1 or TRBD2, each matching 7 bases. There are 17 residues in the CDR3. Germline values: CDR1 MNHEY, CDR2 SVGEGT. The V end was cut by 1 base, the J end by 3 bases, with 17 bases between. CDR3 sequence: CASSYWPAQGGTDTQYF. CDR3 sequence (DNA): TGTGCCAGCAGTTACTGGCCCGCGCAGGGGGGGACAGATACGCAGTATTTT.

This clone is termed medium-sized. V usage is TRBV6-1 and J usage is TRBJ2-3; TRBD2 matches 7 bases. The germline V gene encodes CDR1 MNHNS and CDR2 SASEGT. The CDR3 extends over 14 amino acids. V trimming: 4 bases; J trimming: 4 bases; junction bases outside the gene matches: 5. Written as DNA, the CDR3 is TGTGCCAGCAGTGCTGGGGGGGGGGCAGATACGCAGTATTTT. Residues: CASSAGGGADTQYF.

The gene calls are TRBV5-6 and TRBJ1-2, with D possibly TRBD1 on 6 matching bases. V was clipped by 4 bases and J by 1 base, with 14 bases between them. There are 15 residues in the CDR3. Germline-derived CDR1 and CDR2 are SGHDT and YYEEEE. CDR3 DNA sequence: TGTGCCAGCAGCGGAGAGACAGGATTTAACTATGGCTACACCTTC. The encoded protein is CASSGETGFNYGYTF.

This clone was seen a few times. This rearrangement joins TRBV27 to TRBJ2-3, with 7 bases matching TRBD2. Trimming cost V 10 bases and J 1 base; bases outside gene matches: 8. CDR3 size: 14 residues. Germline V CDR1 and CDR2: MNHEY, SMNVEV (reference sequence). The CDR3 spells CAIPVLAGTDTQYF. The CDR3, as DNA: TGTGCCATTCCAGTGCTAGCGGGCACAGATACGCAGTATTTT.

This clone has just one count. The chain links TRBV7-8 to TRBJ1-5; perhaps TRBD1 as D (5 bases). With 4 bases removed from V and 6 bases from J, the gap between germline ends came to 16 bases. Germline V gives CDR1 SGHVS, CDR2 FQNEAQ. The CDR3 has 15 amino acids. CDR3 sequence: CASSSTQGKGQPQHF. DNA for the CDR3: TGTGCCAGCAGCTCAACCCAGGGCAAGGGTCAGCCCCAGCATTTT.

On this clone: The junction departs from germline at one end; a sequencing error may be responsible. The rearrangement links TRBV9 to TRBJ1-2; unclear D gene. This CDR3 spans 15 amino acids. From germline, CDR1 is SGDLS and CDR2 YYNGEE. The chain's CDR3 is CVSGVGNPGRDGYTF. The CDR3 DNA reads TGTGTCAGCGGCGTAGGCAACCCAGGACGAGATGGCTACACCTTC. Filled out from reference TRBV9 and TRBJ1-2, the complete variable domain reads DSGVTQTPKHLITATGQRVTLRCSPRSGDLSVYWYQQSLDQGLQFLIQYYNGEERAKGNILERFSAQQFPDLHSELNLSSLELGDSALYFCVSGVGNPGRDGYTFGSGTRLTVV.

This chain joins TRBV10-3 and TRBJ1-1, with D tentatively TRBD1 (5 bases). Germline-derived CDR1 and CDR2 are ENHRY and SYGVKD. Trimming stripped 4 bases from V and 4 bases from J, with 13 bases between. The CDR3 spans 14 residues. As DNA, the CDR3 is TGTGCCATCAGTGGGGGGGGTACCGGCACTGAAGCTTTCTTT. This translates into CAISGGGTGTEAFF.

The chain joins TRBV6-6 to TRBJ2-2; the D is unclear. The V end was cut by 3 bases, the J end by 4 bases, with 12 bases between. CDR1 and CDR2 (germline): MNHNY, SVGAGI (reference sequence). The CDR3 length is 15 residues. The DNA of the CDR3 is TGTGCCAGCAGTTATCTCCCCACTTTCACCGGGGAGCTGTTTTTT. Its translation: CASSYLPTFTGELFF.

The count of this clone is one. The chain employs TRBV30 and TRBJ1-2, with 9 nucleotides matching TRBD1. This CDR3 comprises 13 residues. V trimming: 3 bases; J trimming: 2 bases; junction bases outside the gene matches: 1. In germline, CDR1 is GTSNPN, CDR2 SVGIG (reference sequence). This CDR3 reads CAWRGQGNYGYTF. CDR3 coding DNA: TGTGCCTGGAGGGGACAGGGAAACTATGGCTACACCTTC.

By proportion, this clone is medium-sized. The gene calls are TRBV12-3 or TRBV12-4 and TRBJ1-2; D uncertain. Trimming removed 8 bases at V and 5 bases at J, with 21 bases between. The CDR3 length is 15 residues. The chain's CDR3 is CASSFSLYSVYGYTF. CDR3 coding DNA: TGTGCCAGCTCTTTCTCCCTCTACAGCGTATATGGCTACACCTTC.

There are a few counts of this clone. The J gene is TRBJ2-1, the V gene TRBV12-3 or TRBV12-4; D gene uncertain. The CDR3 length is 13 residues. V lost 6 bases and J lost 6, with 12 bases in between. This CDR3 reads CASSLNDFNEQFF. CDR3 coding DNA: TGTGCCAGCAGCCTTAACGACTTCAATGAGCAGTTCTTC.